The entry that follows covers one TCR beta chain sequence. This record comes from a study of control samples from healthy donors and cancer patients. Generated by immunoSEQ multiplex PCR, the TCRdb table keeps only in-frame clones and is missing some. The sample gives about 120,000 clones, about 87% of which show up once; 9.5% to 13% is in the top ten. This CDR3 region has 16 residues. Trimming left V 2 bases short and J 4 bases short, with 14 bases between. Germline CDR1 KGHDR, CDR2 SFDVKD. The chain uses TRBV24-1 and TRBJ2-1, with TRBD1 as a possible D gene (5 bases). The TCR was taken from a young man in good health. Sequenced input: blood. CDR3 in amino acids: CATSDSRTRIYNEQFF. CDR3 sequence (DNA): TGTGCCACCAGTGATTCACGGACACGGATTTACAATGAGCAGTTCTTC.